This TCR beta chain was sequenced for a study of T cells in Graves' hyperthyroidism and ophthalmopathy. The CDR3 totals 14 residues. V gave up 3 bases and J gave up 5 bases; unmatched junction bases: 8. CDR1 is DFQATT, CDR2 SNEGSKA, per germline (reference sequence). Amplified TCR beta CDR3 regions derived from RNA transcripts. Carried out on the TCR CDR3, a first-round RT-PCR used the HTBI primer set. TCRdb processed the multiplex PCR reads anew with MiXCR; each CDR3 protein has one entry. This sample has a few hundred thousand distinct CDR3 sequences, with roughly 15% found just once. This sequence joins TRBV20-1 and TRBJ2-3; 7 positions agree with TRBD2. This TCR came from a woman aged 18-29 years with Graves' hyperthyroidism. Sequencing was done on a sample of blood. Here the CDR3 DNA reads TGCAGTGCTAGTCCGGGAGGTTTCAAAGATACGCAGTATTTT. This translates into CSASPGGFKDTQYF.